Below, 22 T cell receptor beta chains from the same sample are listed, as sequenced in a study of cytomegalovirus exposure and HLA in healthy donors. PCR employed 60 Vbeta and 13 Jbeta primers. The method was immunoSEQ multiplex PCR; TCRdb's version includes in-frame clones alone and lacks a portion of them. The sample contains about 160,000 clones, around 78% of which appear only once. Sequencing input: PBMCs. The receptors were sampled from a middle-aged woman in good health and CMV-seronegative.

The gene calls are TRBV10-2 and TRBJ2-5; D gene unclear. There are 15 residues in the CDR3. Germline assignment: CDR1 WSHSY and CDR2 SAAADI. V was shortened by 5 bases and J by 3 bases, with 16 bases between the two germline ends. CDR3 residues: CASSSTPAEEETQYF. The CDR3 DNA follows: TGCGCCAGCAGTTCGACCCCCGCGGAAGAAGAGACCCAGTACTTC.

The gene calls are TRBV19 and TRBJ1-2, with D possibly being TRBD1 (6 bases). The V gene's germline CDR1 is LNHDA and CDR2 SQIVND (reference sequence). The V and J ends lost 4 bases and 4 bases respectively, with 19 bases between them. The CDR3 length is 16 residues. The CDR3 DNA follows: TGTGCCAGTAGTACACAAACAGGGAGCTCCCCCTATGGCTACACCTTC. This translates into CASSTQTGSSPYGYTF.

The J gene is TRBJ1-3, the V gene TRBV7-8; D perhaps matches TRBD1 (6 bases). Germline CDR1 and CDR2: SGHVS and FQNEAQ. The CDR3 is made up of 16 amino acids. Deletions cut 3 bases from V and 4 bases from J, with 16 bases between. As DNA, the CDR3 is TGTGCCAGCAGCTTTACGGGGGGCAGGGTAGGAAACACCATATATTTT. The encoded protein is CASSFTGGRVGNTIYF.

V and J are TRBV5-1 and TRBJ2-1, with 7 positions matching TRBD2. V dropped 0 bases and J dropped 9; count of bases not matched to a gene: 9. The CDR3 extends over 15 amino acids. The germline V gene encodes CDR1 SGHRS and CDR2 YFSETQ. CDR3 region: CASSLGAGEKGEQFF. Written as DNA, the CDR3 is TGCGCCAGCAGCTTGGGGGCGGGGGAAAAGGGTGAGCAGTTCTTC.

This clone was picked up a small number of times. The CDR3 DNA sequence: TGTGCCAGCAGTTCCCTCAAAATTCTAGCGGGGATCTCCTACGAGCAGTACTTC. Amino acids: CASSSLKILAGISYEQYF. This chain uses TRBV28 with TRBJ2-7; 9 bases are a match to TRBD2. Germline CDR1 MDHEN, CDR2 SYDVKM. The V gene end was trimmed by 4 bases and the J gene end by 0 bases; junction bases not matched to a gene: 13. This CDR3 is 18 amino acids long. The full variable domain, completed using reference TRBV28 and TRBJ2-7, is DVKVTQSSRYLVKRTGEKVFLECVQDMDHENMFWYRQDPGLGLRLIYFSYDVKMKEKGDIPEGYSVSREKKERFSLILESASTNQTSMYLCASSSLKILAGISYEQYFGPGTRLTVT.

The table lists this clone with a few counts. The genes are TRBV30 and TRBJ2-3, with 7 bases that match TRBD2. This CDR3 is 15 amino acids long. The V and J ends lost 5 bases and 2 bases, in that order; junction bases with no gene match: 10. Germline loops: CDR1 GTSNPN, CDR2 SVGIG (reference sequence). CDR3 region: CAWVRTRGPTDTQYF. DNA for the CDR3: TGTGCCTGGGTGCGGACTAGAGGTCCCACAGATACGCAGTATTTT.

This clone was seen only once. The gene calls are TRBV4-2 and TRBJ2-7; 14 nucleotides line up with TRBD2. This CDR3 region has 19 residues. The germline V gene has CDR1 LGHNA and CDR2 YNFKEQ. J lost 0 bases, V lost 0 bases, and 7 bases had no gene match. Here the CDR3 reads CASSQEGTSGSLSSYEQYF. The CDR3 region has the DNA TGTGCCAGCAGCCAAGAAGGGACTAGCGGGAGCCTGAGCTCCTACGAGCAGTACTTC.

The chain uses TRBV10-3 and TRBJ1-2, with TRBD1 as a possible D gene (5 bases). The CDR3 totals 16 residues. Germline CDR1 reads ENHRY; CDR2 reads SYGVKD. Trimming removed 7 bases from V and 7 bases from J, with 25 bases in between. CDR3: CAITPGMMGRLSGYTF. The CDR3 DNA reads as TGTGCCATCACCCCGGGTATGATGGGGCGGCTGTCTGGCTACACCTTC.

This clone has a handful of counts. The gene calls are TRBV29-1 and TRBJ2-2, with 8 bases fitting TRBD1. With 6 bases clipped from V and 8 bases from J, the junction kept 8 bases outside the gene matches. The CDR3 runs 13 residues. CDR1 is SQVTM and CDR2 is ANQGSEA in the germline V gene. The CDR3 loop is CSVESRDRGELFF. Here the CDR3 DNA reads TGCAGCGTGGAGTCCCGGGACAGGGGGGAGCTGTTTTTT.

This chain connects TRBV5-4 to TRBJ2-7, with 9 bases aligning to TRBD2. The CDR3 is 14 amino acids. Germline assignment: CDR1 SGHNT and CDR2 YYREEE (reference sequence). The ends lost 2 bases at V and 0 bases at J; junction bases unmatched: 0. The CDR3 DNA is TGTGCCAGCAGCTTTAGCGGGGGCTCCTACGAGCAGTACTTC. Amino acid sequence: CASSFSGGSYEQYF. Variable domain in full (rest from reference TRBV5-4 and TRBJ2-7): ETGVTQSPTHLIKTRGQQVTLRCSSQSGHNTVSWYQQALGQGPQFIFQYYREEENGRGNFPPRFSGLQFPNYSSELNVNALELDDSALYLCASSFSGGSYEQYFGPGTRLTVT.

The chain joins TRBV18 to TRBJ1-1, with D possibly being TRBD1 (5 bases). CDR1 and CDR2 (germline): KGHSH, LQKENI. The CDR3 totals 15 residues. Deletions cut 2 bases from V and 1 base from J, with 11 bases between. CDR3 residues: CASSPFSTGNTEAFF. Written as DNA, the CDR3 is TGTGCCAGCTCACCATTTAGCACAGGGAACACTGAAGCTTTCTTT.

The gene calls are TRBV5-5 and TRBJ2-5; 8 bases are shared with TRBD1. Germline V gene sequence: CDR1 SGHKS, CDR2 YYEKEE (reference sequence). The V gene end was trimmed by 0 bases and the J gene end by 4 bases; junction bases not matched to a gene: 8. The CDR3 sequence is 16 residues long. DNA of the CDR3: TGTGCCAGCAGCTTGGACAGGGGGGTTGTGGGAGAGACCCAGTACTTC. Its translation is CASSLDRGVVGETQYF.

V gene TRBV9 combines with J gene TRBJ2-3, with 8 nucleotides matching TRBD2. Unmatched junction bases numbered 12, after V lost 4 bases and J lost 5 bases. The CDR3 sequence is 16 residues long. Germline V gives CDR1 SGDLS, CDR2 YYNGEE. CDR3 nucleotides: TGTGCCAGCAGCCCCCAAGGGGCGGGGGGCGGAGATACGCAGTATTTT. It yields the protein CASSPQGAGGGDTQYF.

This clone was observed a single time. The genes are TRBV27 and TRBJ2-1, with 11 positions matching TRBD2. Germline V lookup: CDR1 MNHEY, CDR2 SMNVEV (reference sequence). The CDR3 spans 13 residues. V trimming: 7 bases; J trimming: 8 bases; junction bases outside the gene matches: 4. Here the CDR3 DNA reads TGTGCCAGCAAAACTAGCGGGAGTGATGAGCAGTTCTTC. This codes for CASKTSGSDEQFF.

The chain combines TRBV14 with TRBJ2-1; D uncertain. CDR3 size: 13 residues. The V and J ends lost 6 bases and 3 bases respectively, with 9 bases between them. Germline lookup yields CDR1 SGHDN and CDR2 FVKESK. The CDR3 loop reads CASSRQGYNEQFF. The CDR3 nucleotides are TGTGCCAGCAGTCGACAAGGCTACAATGAGCAGTTCTTC.

The gene calls are TRBV5-1 and TRBJ2-7, with 8 bases that match TRBD1. CDR3 length: 13 amino acids. With 4 bases clipped from V and 7 bases from J, the junction kept 7 bases outside the gene matches. Germline CDR1 SGHRS, CDR2 YFSETQ. The CDR3 loop is CASSIQGAKEQYF. The CDR3 DNA is TGCGCCAGCAGCATCCAGGGGGCTAAAGAGCAGTACTTC.

The chain has TRBV10-3 and TRBJ1-2, with D uncertain. This CDR3 contains 12 residues. V lost 7 bases and J 8 bases, leaving 14 bases between the germline ends. In germline, CDR1 is ENHRY, CDR2 SYGVKD. CDR3 sequence: CAIKEGLEGYTF. The DNA for the CDR3 is TGTGCCATCAAGGAGGGTCTAGAAGGCTACACCTTC.

The chain combines TRBV29-1 with TRBJ1-2; D is possibly TRBD1 (5 bases). The CDR3 spans 12 residues. Germline V gene sequence: CDR1 SQVTM, CDR2 ANQGSEA. The V and J ends lost 4 bases and 2 bases respectively, with 8 bases between them. CDR3 nucleotide sequence: TGCAGCGTTGCCGGGGGAAACTATGGCTACACCTTC. Translating gives CSVAGGNYGYTF.

In nucleotides, the CDR3 is TGTGCCAGTACGGGACTAGCGGGTAATAGCTCCTACGAGCAGTACTTC. Protein: CASTGLAGNSSYEQYF. The rearrangement uses TRBV25-1 and TRBJ2-7; 12 nucleotides match TRBD2. From germline, CDR1 is MGHDK and CDR2 SYGVNS. V lost 9 bases and J lost 0; bases outside the gene matches: 9. The CDR3 is made up of 16 amino acids.

The chain combines TRBV7-9 with TRBJ2-1; 10 positions agree with TRBD2. After removal of 5 bases from V and 1 base from J, the junction contained 5 bases not matched to a gene. The CDR3 extends over 16 amino acids. Germline V CDR1 and CDR2: SEHNR, FQNEAQ (reference sequence). The CDR3 DNA follows: TGTGCCAGCAGCCCAACTAGCGGGGCATCCTACAATGAGCAGTTCTTC. Its translation is CASSPTSGASYNEQFF.

The chain combines TRBV21-1 with TRBJ1-2. TRBV21-1 is a pseudogene segment. The CDR3 covers 12 residues. The CDR3 reads CASLKGGVNYTF. The CDR3 bases are TGTGCCAGCCTAAAGGGAGGGGTGAACTACACCTTC.

V usage is TRBV5-1 and J usage is TRBJ2-2, with D maybe TRBD1 (6 bases). The CDR3 consists of 16 residues. CDR1 is SGHRS and CDR2 is YFSETQ in the germline V gene. With 0 bases removed from V and 1 base from J, the gap between germline ends came to 10 bases. CDR3 in amino acids: CASSLVPGENTGELFF. Written as DNA, the CDR3 is TGCGCCAGCAGCTTGGTCCCAGGGGAGAACACCGGGGAGCTGTTTTTT.